These 31 T cell receptor beta chains were all obtained from the same sample, sequenced in a study of cytomegalovirus exposure and HLA in healthy donors. The PCR ran on 60 Vbeta and 13 Jbeta primers. Data came from immunoSEQ multiplex PCR; TCRdb stores just in-frame clones and leaves some out. Of 100,000 to 150,000 clones listed, over 65% were seen once; the top ten hold 4%. The sequencing input was PBMCs. The receptor source for this set is a man in his forties in good health and CMV-seropositive.

The CDR3 DNA follows: TGTGCCAGCAGTGATGGAGCGGGAAACAATCAGCCCCAGCATTTT. As protein: CASSDGAGNNQPQHF. The chain carries TRBV6-4 and TRBJ1-5; the D is unclear. CDR3 length: 15 amino acids. Germline V gene data show CDR1 as MRHNA and CDR2 as SNTAGT. Trimming removed 3 bases from V and 3 bases from J, with 12 bases in between.

The V gene is TRBV5-1, the J gene TRBJ2-2; maybe TRBD2 (5 bases). This CDR3 has 15 amino acids. Trimming removed 4 bases from V and 5 bases from J, with 15 bases in between. Germline V gives CDR1 SGHRS, CDR2 YFSETQ. CDR3 DNA sequence: TGCGCCAGCAGCCTCTGGAGGTCTCGGACCGGGGAGCTGTTTTTT. Amino acids: CASSLWRSRTGELFF.

The genes are TRBV7-2 and TRBJ2-3; D may be TRBD1 (6 bases). V gave up 1 base and J gave up 6 bases, with 11 bases separating them. Germline V gene data show CDR1 as SGHTA and CDR2 as FQGNSA. The CDR3 contains 14 residues. CDR3 sequence (DNA): TGTGCCAGCAGCTTAGGTTACAGGGATGATACGCAGTATTTT. Translated, it gives CASSLGYRDDTQYF.

This chain joins TRBV5-1 and TRBJ1-1; possibly TRBD1 for D (6 bases). V was pared by 1 base and J by 1 base, with 11 bases between. The V gene's germline CDR1 is SGHRS and CDR2 YFSETQ. This CDR3 is 15 amino acids long. The CDR3 reads CASSLNGRGNTEAFF. CDR3 DNA: TGCGCCAGCAGCTTGAATGGCAGGGGGAACACTGAAGCTTTCTTT.

With respect to this clone: Relative to the germline gene, one junction end is altered; a read error may explain this. The CDR3 sequence: CASSPLPGVSYEQCF. The CDR3 coding sequence is TGTGCCAGCAGCCCTCTTCCGGGGGTGTCCTACGAGCAGTGCTTC. The chain recombines TRBV7-3 with TRBJ2-7, with TRBD2 as a possible D gene (6 bases). CDR1 SGHTA and CDR2 FQGTGA come from the germline V gene. The CDR3 loop spans 15 amino acids.

This chain connects TRBV6-1 to TRBJ2-7, with 8 bases lining up with TRBD1. The CDR3 is 15 residues long. Germline V gene data show CDR1 as MNHNS and CDR2 as SASEGT. The trim removed 6 bases at V and 2 bases at J, leaving 9 bases unmatched. DNA for the CDR3: TGTGCCAGCAGGAGCGCCGGGACAGGCCCCTACGAGCAGTACTTC. It codes for CASRSAGTGPYEQYF.

The V and J genes are TRBV6-6 and TRBJ2-5; D may be TRBD1 (6 bases). V lost 2 bases to trimming and J lost 5 bases, with 9 bases between them. This CDR3 has 13 residues. CDR1 is MNHNY, CDR2 SVGAGI, per germline (reference sequence). For the CDR3, the DNA is TGTGCCAGCAGTTACGGACAGACCGAGACCCAGTACTTC. Translating it yields CASSYGQTETQYF.

The chain carries TRBV7-6 and TRBJ1-1; 12 bases map to TRBD1. Germline values: CDR1 SGHVS, CDR2 FNYEAQ. V shed 5 bases and J 7 bases; nucleotides not matched to a gene: 5. The CDR3 consists of 14 residues. CDR3 DNA: TGTGCCAGCAGCCAGGGACAGGGGGCCGGTGAAGCTTTCTTT. Amino acid sequence: CASSQGQGAGEAFF.

The V and J genes are TRBV7-3 and TRBJ2-3; D is uncertain. The germline V gene encodes CDR1 SGHTA and CDR2 FQGTGA. This CDR3 has 14 amino acids. Trimming cost V 0 bases and J 0 bases, with 4 bases left between them. CDR3 loop: CASSLTLSTDTQYF. Written as DNA, the CDR3 is TGTGCCAGCAGCTTAACTCTTAGCACAGATACGCAGTATTTT.

The rearrangement uses TRBV30 and TRBJ1-6, with 8 positions matching TRBD1. Unmatched junction bases numbered 9, after V lost 7 bases and J lost 4 bases. This CDR3 comprises 15 residues. The germline V gene encodes CDR1 GTSNPN and CDR2 SVGIG (reference sequence). CDR3 in amino acids: CALTGDRAYNSPLHF. CDR3 DNA: TGTGCCTTGACAGGGGATCGGGCTTATAATTCACCCCTCCACTTT.

This clone was detected a few times. The chain is built from TRBV19 and TRBJ1-1; no clear D gene. In germline, CDR1 is LNHDA, CDR2 SQIVND (reference sequence). The CDR3 spans 11 residues. V gave up 8 bases and J gave up 4 bases, with 8 bases separating them. Here the CDR3 reads CASRHFTEAFF. In DNA form, the CDR3 reads TGTGCCAGTCGACACTTCACTGAAGCTTTCTTT.

This chain connects TRBV14 to TRBJ1-6; unclear D gene. This CDR3 comprises 14 residues. CDR1 is SGHDN and CDR2 is FVKESK in the germline V gene. V was trimmed by 2 bases and J by 8 bases, leaving 10 bases between them. Here the CDR3 reads CASSQSRAHSPLHF. CDR3 nucleotide sequence: TGTGCCAGCAGCCAAAGTAGAGCGCATTCACCCCTCCACTTT.

The chain uses TRBV19 and TRBJ1-4; no reliable D call. Trimming cost V 7 bases and J 6 bases, with 12 bases left between them. CDR1 is LNHDA, CDR2 SQIVND, per germline (reference sequence). This CDR3 contains 13 residues. The CDR3, as DNA: TGTGCCAGTAATCGCAGGAGGGATGAAAAACTGTTTTTT. Translation gives CASNRRRDEKLFF.

J is TRBJ2-7 and V is TRBV2, with D maybe TRBD1 (6 bases). This CDR3 spans 14 amino acids. V was pared by 6 bases and J by 3 bases, with 15 bases between. Per the germline V gene, CDR1 is SNHLY and CDR2 is FYNNEI. CDR3 coding DNA: TGTGCCAGCAGGGGGGACATCAGGAACTACGAGCAGTACTTC. Amino acid sequence: CASRGDIRNYEQYF.

The rearrangement links TRBV28 to TRBJ2-5; 8 nucleotides match TRBD2. This CDR3 contains 13 residues. V gave up 3 bases and J gave up 7 bases; unmatched junction bases: 4. From germline, CDR1 is MDHEN and CDR2 SYDVKM. This CDR3 is CASSFGGDGTQYF. CDR3 coding DNA: TGTGCCAGCAGTTTCGGGGGGGACGGGACCCAGTACTTC. Full variable domain (missing parts from reference TRBV28 and TRBJ2-5): DVKVTQSSRYLVKRTGEKVFLECVQDMDHENMFWYRQDPGLGLRLIYFSYDVKMKEKGDIPEGYSVSREKKERFSLILESASTNQTSMYLCASSFGGDGTQYFGPGTRLLVL.

V and J are TRBV9 and TRBJ1-1; D is ambiguous. The V end lost 4 bases, the J end lost 0 bases, and 10 bases lay between the germline ends. This CDR3 comprises 14 residues. From germline, CDR1 is SGDLS and CDR2 YYNGEE. The CDR3 loop reads CASSPRRVNTEAFF. CDR3 sequence (DNA): TGTGCCAGCAGCCCCCGGAGGGTGAACACTGAAGCTTTCTTT.

Many counts were recorded for this clone. The chain couples TRBV4-1 to TRBJ2-7; weak D call: TRBD1 (5 bases). Trimming shortened V by 3 bases and J by 3 bases, and 12 bases separated the two germline ends. The length of the CDR3 is 14 residues. The germline V gene has CDR1 MGHRA and CDR2 YSYEKL. Written as DNA, the CDR3 is TGCGCCAGCAGCCACCCAGGGTCTATCTACGAGCAGTACTTC. Translating gives CASSHPGSIYEQYF.

The rearrangement links TRBV5-1 to TRBJ1-1; the match to TRBD1 covers 9 bases. The CDR3 sequence is 15 residues long. Trimming at V came to 0 bases and at J to 1 base, leaving 1 base not matched to a gene. Germline lookup yields CDR1 SGHRS and CDR2 YFSETQ. This CDR3 is CASSLVGQGNTEAFF. The CDR3 bases are TGCGCCAGCAGCTTGGTGGGACAGGGGAACACTGAAGCTTTCTTT. Full variable domain (rest looked up from reference TRBV5-1 and TRBJ1-1): KAGVTQTPRYLIKTRGQQVTLSCSPISGHRSVSWYQQTPGQGLQFLFEYFSETQRNKGNFPGRFSGRQFSNSRSEMNVSTLELGDSALYLCASSLVGQGNTEAFFGQGTRLTVV.

The CDR3 DNA reads as TGTGCCAGCAGCCAAGTGCCAGGTACCTACGAGCAGTACTTC. Its translation is CASSQVPGTYEQYF. The chain uses TRBV4-2 and TRBJ2-7; unclear D gene. There are 14 residues in the CDR3. V lost 1 base, J lost 2 bases, and 9 bases lay in between. The germline CDR1 and CDR2 sequences are LGHNA and YNFKEQ.

This clone has only a few counts. CDR3 sequence (DNA): TGTGCCAGTAGTGCAGGGGCAGATACGCAGTATTTT. It specifies CASSAGADTQYF. The J gene is TRBJ2-3, the V gene TRBV19; possible D gene TRBD1, 6 bases. Trimming took 5 bases from V and 4 from J, leaving 7 bases between them. The germline V gene encodes CDR1 LNHDA and CDR2 SQIVND (reference sequence). The CDR3 has 12 amino acids.

This clone was observed a handful of times. The chain has TRBV6-1 and TRBJ1-4, with D unclear. The CDR3 spans 14 residues. From germline, CDR1 is MNHNS and CDR2 SASEGT. The ends were cut back, 8 bases at V and 2 bases at J, with 12 bases in the middle. This chain's CDR3 is CASGGRATNEKLFF. The CDR3 DNA sequence: TGTGCCAGCGGTGGGCGGGCGACTAATGAAAAACTGTTTTTT.

This clone occurred once. This chain connects TRBV5-1 to TRBJ2-7; D might be TRBD1 (6 bases). This CDR3 has 14 amino acids. The germline V gene has CDR1 SGHRS and CDR2 YFSETQ. The V gene lost 5 bases and the J gene lost 2 bases, with 14 bases spanning the gap. DNA for the CDR3: TGCGCCAGCAGTCCAAGGACAGATACCTACGAGCAGTACTTC. This gives the protein CASSPRTDTYEQYF.

This sequence joins TRBV9 and TRBJ2-3; a possible D gene is TRBD1 (5 bases). The germline V gene has CDR1 SGDLS and CDR2 YYNGEE. The CDR3 has 14 amino acids. V was shortened by 0 bases and J by 2 bases, with 7 bases between the two germline ends. The CDR3 DNA is TGTGCCAGCAGCGTAGGGGGCCTCACAGATACGCAGTATTTT. The encoded protein is CASSVGGLTDTQYF. Variable domain in full (rest from reference TRBV9 and TRBJ2-3): DSGVTQTPKHLITATGQRVTLRCSPRSGDLSVYWYQQSLDQGLQFLIQYYNGEERAKGNILERFSAQQFPDLHSELNLSSLELGDSALYFCASSVGGLTDTQYFGPGTRLTVL.

V usage is TRBV7-9 and J usage is TRBJ2-3; D gene unclear. Looked up from germline, CDR1 is SEHNR and CDR2 is FQNEAQ (reference sequence). The CDR3 extends over 14 amino acids. The V and J ends lost 2 bases and 3 bases respectively, with 9 bases between them. DNA of the CDR3: TGTGCCAGCAGCTTAAACAGTGCTACAGATACGCAGTATTTT. Encoded protein: CASSLNSATDTQYF.

The V and J genes are TRBV6-1 and TRBJ2-5; 8 bases line up with TRBD1. The CDR3 has 15 amino acids. The germline V gene has CDR1 MNHNS and CDR2 SASEGT. The V segment lost 2 bases and the J segment 2 bases; nucleotides outside the gene matches: 4. The CDR3 here is CASSEFRQGQETQYF. CDR3 bases: TGTGCCAGCAGTGAATTTCGACAGGGGCAAGAGACCCAGTACTTC.

The rearrangement joins TRBV6-1 to TRBJ1-6; D is unresolved. The V and J ends lost 2 bases and 5 bases respectively, with 10 bases between them. Germline CDR1 is MNHNS and CDR2 is SASEGT. The CDR3 is 15 amino acids. The CDR3 is CASSERGLNNSPLHF. CDR3 nucleotides: TGTGCCAGCAGTGAAAGAGGACTGAATAATTCACCCCTCCACTTT.

The chain recombines TRBV6-1 with TRBJ1-5; TRBD1 aligns across 7 bases. This CDR3 is built from 13 residues. The junction had 6 bases not matched to a gene; V was cut back by 4 bases and J by 9 bases. The germline V gene has CDR1 MNHNS and CDR2 SASEGT. CDR3 residues: CASSAEQGTPQHF. For the CDR3, the DNA is TGTGCCAGCAGTGCGGAACAGGGGACGCCCCAGCATTTT.

The chain uses TRBV29-1 and TRBJ2-2; possible D gene TRBD1, 6 bases. CDR1 and CDR2 (germline): SQVTM, ANQGSEA. This CDR3 region has 13 residues. V was pared by 7 bases and J by 0 bases, with 9 bases between. The CDR3 bases are TGCAGCGGGACAGAGCCGAACACCGGGGAGCTGTTTTTT. Encoded protein: CSGTEPNTGELFF.

This clone was seen just once. The CDR3 protein is CASRLGGASNQPQHF. CDR3 DNA: TGCGCCAGCCGGCTAGGGGGGGCTAGCAATCAGCCCCAGCATTTT. J is TRBJ1-5 and V is TRBV10-2; D perhaps matches TRBD1 (6 bases). Germline loops: CDR1 WSHSY, CDR2 SAAADI. V lost 8 bases and J 0 bases, leaving 14 bases between the germline ends. This CDR3 is 15 amino acids long.

V is TRBV5-1 and J is TRBJ2-3, with a weak D call TRBD2 (5 bases). Trimming pared 4 bases from V and 2 bases from J, leaving 11 bases between. Germline V gene lookup returns CDR1 SGHRS and CDR2 YFSETQ. The CDR3 contains 14 residues. CDR3 residues: CASSLGLVTDTQYF. CDR3 sequence (DNA): TGCGCCAGCAGCCTTGGACTGGTCACAGATACGCAGTATTTT. The whole variable domain, remainder taken from reference TRBV5-1 and TRBJ2-3, is KAGVTQTPRYLIKTRGQQVTLSCSPISGHRSVSWYQQTPGQGLQFLFEYFSETQRNKGNFPGRFSGRQFSNSRSEMNVSTLELGDSALYLCASSLGLVTDTQYFGPGTRLTVL.

The chain couples TRBV7-2 to TRBJ2-7; 13 bases align to TRBD2. The CDR3 length is 19 residues. From germline, CDR1 is SGHTA and CDR2 FQGNSA. Losses at the gene ends were 3 bases for V and 2 bases for J; bases not matched to a gene: 13. The chain's CDR3 is CASSFQTRLAGGRPYEQYF. The CDR3 DNA reads TGTGCCAGCAGCTTTCAGACCCGACTAGCGGGAGGTCGCCCCTACGAGCAGTACTTC. Complete variable domain (other parts from reference TRBV7-2 and TRBJ2-7): GAGVSQSPSNKVTEKGKDVELRCDPISGHTALYWYRQSLGQGLEFLIYFQGNSAPDKSGLPSDRFSAERTGGSVSTLTIQRTQQEDSAVYLCASSFQTRLAGGRPYEQYFGPGTRLTVT.